This TCR beta chain is drawn from a study of identifying expanded T cells in peripheral blood. CDR3 length: 10 amino acids. V was pared by 5 bases and J by 10 bases, with 6 bases between. Looked up from germline, CDR1 is LNHDA and CDR2 is SQIVND (reference sequence). Collection occurred without any documented infections or immune events in donors. Study-level results: Clone count variance between roughly 2-week samples rose with total template count.

About this clone itself: What it binds is not known.

Clones were sequenced by immunoSEQ multiplex PCR, and TCRdb holds only the in-frame ones, with some missing. There are 95,000 to 100,000 clones in the sample; around 90% occur only once, and about 15% lies in the top ten. This sequence joins TRBV19 and TRBJ1-5; D remains unclear. This sequence was found in a person between 18 and 75 years old in good health. Sequencing was carried out using blood. CDR3 nucleotide sequence: TGTGCCAGTAGTTCATACCCCCAGCATTTT. This codes for CASSSYPQHF.